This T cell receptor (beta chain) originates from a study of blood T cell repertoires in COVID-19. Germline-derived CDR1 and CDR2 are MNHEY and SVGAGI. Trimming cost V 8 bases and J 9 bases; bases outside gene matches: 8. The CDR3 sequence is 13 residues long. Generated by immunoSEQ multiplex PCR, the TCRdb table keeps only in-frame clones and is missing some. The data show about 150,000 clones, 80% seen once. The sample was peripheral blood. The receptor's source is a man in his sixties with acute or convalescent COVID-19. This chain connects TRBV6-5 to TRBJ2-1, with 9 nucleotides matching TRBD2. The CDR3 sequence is CASGVSGSGEQFF. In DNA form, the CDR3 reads TGTGCCAGCGGGGTTAGCGGGAGCGGTGAGCAGTTCTTC.